These 14 T cell receptor beta chains came from one sample sequenced in a study of tumor-infiltrating lymphocytes in primary liver carcinoma. The authors made TCR beta cDNA from about 500 ng total RNA with a constant-region primer. Libraries of TCR beta came from three nested multiplex PCR rounds with slightly modified ARM-PCR. Two initial PCR rounds of around 9 cycles each paired TRBV1-TRBV30 forward primers with a C-beta reverse primer. One entry per CDR3 protein, called by TCRdb with MiXCR from the multiplex PCR reads. This table has approximately 340,000 distinct CDR3 sequences, almost 65% appearing once. Unsorted whole blood supplied the blood RNA, and germline DNA was isolated too. What was sequenced was peripheral blood. Every receptor here comes from a man in his forties with primary liver carcinoma and hepatitis B virus infection.

Regarding this clonotype: This may stem from a read error, because a much larger clone lies one nucleotide away. This chain joins TRBV6-2 or TRBV6-3 and TRBJ2-3; possible D gene TRBD2, 5 bases. The CDR3 runs to 16 residues. CDR1 is MNHEY and CDR2 is SVGEGT in the germline V gene. V was clipped by 0 bases and J by 6 bases, with 16 bases between them. The CDR3 region is CASSYSAASRPDTQYF. The CDR3 bases are TGTGCCAGCAGTTACTCAGCGGCCTCGAGGCCCGATACGCAGTATTTT.

Many counts were recorded for this clonotype. This rearrangement joins TRBV6-6 to TRBJ2-1; 7 bases map to TRBD1. Germline CDR1 and CDR2: MNHNY and SVGAGI (reference sequence). V lost 6 bases to trimming and J lost 8 bases; unmatched junction nucleotides: 13. CDR3 length: 15 amino acids. The CDR3 sequence: CASSNPRQGNDEQFF. Written as DNA, the CDR3 is TGTGCCAGCAGCAACCCCCGACAGGGAAACGATGAGCAGTTCTTC.

The CDR3 DNA reads TGTGCCAGCAGCTTCGGTGGGGGATCTAAGCCCCAGCATTTT. It translates to CASSFGGGSKPQHF. The rearrangement links TRBV5-6 to TRBJ1-5, with a possible D match to TRBD1 (5 bases). The V gene lost 2 bases and the J gene lost 8 bases, with 14 bases spanning the gap. This CDR3 spans 14 amino acids. Germline CDR1 is SGHDT and CDR2 is YYEEEE.

As regards this clonotype: Its ends do not fully match the called genes, so a read error is possible. The chain couples TRBV6-1 to TRBJ1-1; TRBD1 might be the D (5 bases). This CDR3 contains 12 residues. Germline values: CDR1 MNHNS, CDR2 SASEGT. CDR3 residues: CAIPAPDTKAFF. The CDR3 bases are TGTGCCATCCCAGCTCCGGACACTAAAGCTTTCTTT.

Concerning this clonotype: A much bigger clone sits one base away, suggesting this may be a read error. The chain combines TRBV12-3 or TRBV12-4 with TRBJ2-1; 7 bases align to TRBD1. CDR3 length: 12 amino acids. CDR3 sequence reads: CVSTLQGTEQFF. The CDR3 DNA follows: TGTGTCAGCACCTTACAGGGGACTGAGCAGTTCTTC.

A note on this clonotype: The final CDR3 position lacks the conserved phenylalanine or tryptophan, pointing to a likely read error. The V and J genes are TRBV4-1 and TRBJ2-1, with 14 bases aligning to TRBD2. V lost 0 bases and J lost 5; bases outside the gene matches: 9. The CDR3 consists of 19 residues. Germline V gene lookup returns CDR1 MGHRA and CDR2 YSYEKL. The CDR3 DNA reads TGCGCCAGCAGCCAAGATATGGGACTAGCGGGAGTAGGTGACAATGAGCAGTTCTTA. Translated, it gives CASSQDMGLAGVGDNEQFL.

A remark on this clonotype: A junction end diverges from the germline sequence, so it may reflect a read error. The J gene is TRBJ2-3, the V gene TRBV4-1; either TRBD1 or TRBD2 may supply D (5 bases each). In germline, CDR1 is MGHRA, CDR2 YSYEKL. This CDR3 is 14 amino acids long. The CDR3: CAISQDTVGVSQYF. The CDR3 nucleotides are TGCGCCATCAGCCAAGATACGGTGGGGGTTTCGCAGTATTTT.

The chain has TRBV18 and TRBJ1-2; D gene uncertain. CDR3 size: 15 residues. CDR1 and CDR2 from the germline V gene are KGHSH and LQKENI. The V end lost 3 bases, the J end lost 6 bases, and 17 bases lay between the germline ends. DNA of the CDR3: TGTGCCAGCTCACCCTTCTATGACGGAGGTGATGGCTACACCTTC. The encoded protein is CASSPFYDGGDGYTF.

The chain is built from TRBV4-1 and TRBJ2-7; tentatively, D is TRBD1 (6 bases). V was shortened by 3 bases and J by 5 bases, with 23 bases between the two germline ends. The CDR3 consists of 17 residues. CDR1 MGHRA and CDR2 YSYEKL come from the germline V gene. The CDR3 spells CASSQPGFGGTADEQYF. DNA for the CDR3: TGCGCCAGCAGCCAGCCCGGGTTTGGGGGCACAGCGGACGAGCAGTACTTC.

The chain links TRBV6-1 to TRBJ2-2, with 7 positions matching TRBD2. Germline CDR1 is MNHNS and CDR2 is SASEGT. V was clipped by 2 bases and J by 7 bases; unmatched bases: 10. The CDR3 loop spans 16 amino acids. In nucleotides, the CDR3 is TGTGCCAGCAGTGAAATGGGGTCAGCGGGAATCGGGGAGCTGTTTTTT. It encodes CASSEMGSAGIGELFF.

A word on this clonotype: One base away lies a much larger clone, so this may be a sequencing read error. V usage is TRBV6-5 and J usage is TRBJ1-5, with no clear D. V was clipped by 6 bases and J by 7 bases, with 13 bases between them. The CDR3 length is 13 residues. Germline V CDR1 and CDR2: MNHEY, SVGAGI. CDR3 loop: CASSRNSKQPQHF. The CDR3 nucleotides are TGTGCCAGCAGCAGGAACTCCAAACAGCCCCAGCATTTT.

Written as DNA, the CDR3 is TGTGCCAGCAGCCTGGGGCTCTCAACCACAGATACGCAGTATTTT. Its protein is CASSLGLSTTDTQYF. The chain couples TRBV5-6 to TRBJ2-3; TRBD1 might be the D (5 bases). CDR1 and CDR2 from the germline V gene are SGHDT and YYEEEE. CDR3 size: 15 residues. V was cut by 4 bases and J by 2 bases, with 14 bases left in between.

Remarks on this clonotype: Possible read error: a much larger clone is one base away. Lacking the conserved final phenylalanine or tryptophan, this CDR3 likely reflects a read error. The rearrangement uses TRBV4-1 and TRBJ2-2; 8 bases match TRBD1. V gave up 1 base and J gave up 0 bases; unmatched junction bases: 4. Germline V gene lookup returns CDR1 MGHRA and CDR2 YSYEKL. This CDR3 has 17 residues. CDR3 sequence (DNA): TGCGCCAGCAGCCAAGGGACAGGGCCCGCGAACACCGGGGAGCTGTTTTAT. Translation gives CASSQGTGPANTGELFY.

A remark on this clonotype: A single base separates this from a much larger clone, so it may be a read error. Here the CDR3 DNA reads TGTGCCAGCAATTACGATGACGGGAGCGCAGATACGCAGTATTTT. This gives the protein CASNYDDGSADTQYF. V gene TRBV6-2 or TRBV6-3 combines with J gene TRBJ2-3; TRBD2 is a possible D gene (6 bases). This CDR3 comprises 15 residues. Germline V gives CDR1 MNHEY, CDR2 SVGEGT.